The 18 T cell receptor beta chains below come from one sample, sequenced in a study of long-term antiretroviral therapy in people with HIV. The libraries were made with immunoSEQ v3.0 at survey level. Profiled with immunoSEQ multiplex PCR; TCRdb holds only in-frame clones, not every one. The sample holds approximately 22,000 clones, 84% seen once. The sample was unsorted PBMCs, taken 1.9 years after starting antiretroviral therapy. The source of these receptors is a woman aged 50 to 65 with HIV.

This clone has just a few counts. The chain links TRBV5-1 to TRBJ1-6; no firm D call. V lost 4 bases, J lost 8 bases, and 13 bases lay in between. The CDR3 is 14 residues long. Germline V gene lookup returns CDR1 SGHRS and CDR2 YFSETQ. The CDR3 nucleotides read TGCGCCAGCAGCCTAGGAATGTGGGATTCACCCCTCCACTTT. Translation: CASSLGMWDSPLHF.

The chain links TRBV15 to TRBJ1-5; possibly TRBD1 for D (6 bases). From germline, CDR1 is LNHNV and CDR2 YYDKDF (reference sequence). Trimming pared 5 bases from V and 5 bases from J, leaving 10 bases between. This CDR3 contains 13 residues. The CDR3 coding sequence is TGTGCCACCAGCGACAGGAGAGATCAGCCCCAGCATTTT. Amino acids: CATSDRRDQPQHF. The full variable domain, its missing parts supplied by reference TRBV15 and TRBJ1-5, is DAMVIQNPRYQVTQFGKPVTLSCSQTLNHNVMYWYQQKSSQAPKLLFHYYDKDFNNEADTPDNFQSRRPNTSFCFLDIRSPGLGDTAMYLCATSDRRDQPQHFGDGTRLSIL.

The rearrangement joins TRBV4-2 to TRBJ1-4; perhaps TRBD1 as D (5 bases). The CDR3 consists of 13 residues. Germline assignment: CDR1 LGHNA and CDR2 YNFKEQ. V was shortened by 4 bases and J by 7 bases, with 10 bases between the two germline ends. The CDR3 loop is CASSPQGGEKLFF. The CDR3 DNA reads TGTGCCAGCAGCCCCCAGGGAGGTGAAAAACTGTTTTTT.

The CDR3 sequence: CASSLTGILSSYNEQFF. CDR3 sequence (DNA): TGTGCCAGCAGCTTGACAGGGATCCTTAGCTCCTACAATGAGCAGTTCTTC. J is TRBJ2-1 and V is TRBV7-2; 7 bases are a match to TRBD1. The V and J ends lost 3 bases and 0 bases, in that order; junction bases with no gene match: 8. The CDR3 is 17 residues long. Germline V CDR1 and CDR2: SGHTA, FQGNSA. The complete variable domain, with remaining parts taken from reference TRBV7-2 and TRBJ2-1, reads GAGVSQSPSNKVTEKGKDVELRCDPISGHTALYWYRQSLGQGLEFLIYFQGNSAPDKSGLPSDRFSAERTGGSVSTLTIQRTQQEDSAVYLCASSLTGILSSYNEQFFGPGTRLTVL.

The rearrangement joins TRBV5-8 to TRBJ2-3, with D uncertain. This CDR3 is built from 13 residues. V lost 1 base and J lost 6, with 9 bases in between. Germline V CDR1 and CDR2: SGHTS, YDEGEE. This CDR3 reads CASSLITSDTQYF. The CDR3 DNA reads TGTGCCAGCAGCTTGATTACGTCCGATACGCAGTATTTT.

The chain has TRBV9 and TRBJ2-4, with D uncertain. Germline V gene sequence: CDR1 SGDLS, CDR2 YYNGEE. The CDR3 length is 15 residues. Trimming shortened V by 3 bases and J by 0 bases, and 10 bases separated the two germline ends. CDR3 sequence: CASSAQTLAKNIQYF. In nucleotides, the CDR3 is TGTGCCAGCAGCGCCCAGACACTAGCCAAAAACATTCAGTACTTC.

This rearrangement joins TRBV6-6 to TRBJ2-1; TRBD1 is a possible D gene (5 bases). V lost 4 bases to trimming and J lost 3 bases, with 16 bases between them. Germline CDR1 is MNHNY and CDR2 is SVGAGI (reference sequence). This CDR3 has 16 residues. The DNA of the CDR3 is TGTGCCAGCAGTTCTATTGGACACCCGCGCTACAATGAGCAGTTCTTC. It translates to CASSSIGHPRYNEQFF.

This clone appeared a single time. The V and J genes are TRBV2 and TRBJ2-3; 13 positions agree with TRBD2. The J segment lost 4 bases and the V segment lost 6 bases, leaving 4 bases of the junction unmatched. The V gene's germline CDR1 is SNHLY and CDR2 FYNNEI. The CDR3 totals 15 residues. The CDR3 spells CASRALAGGPDTQYF. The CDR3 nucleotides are TGTGCCAGCAGAGCACTAGCGGGGGGGCCAGATACGCAGTATTTT.

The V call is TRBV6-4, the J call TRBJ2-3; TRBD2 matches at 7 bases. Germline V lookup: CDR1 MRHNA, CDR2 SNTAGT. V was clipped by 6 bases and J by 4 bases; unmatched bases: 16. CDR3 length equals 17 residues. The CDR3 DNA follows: TGTGCCAGCAGCCCCGAATCAGCGGGGCCGAGAGCAGATACGCAGTATTTT. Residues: CASSPESAGPRADTQYF.

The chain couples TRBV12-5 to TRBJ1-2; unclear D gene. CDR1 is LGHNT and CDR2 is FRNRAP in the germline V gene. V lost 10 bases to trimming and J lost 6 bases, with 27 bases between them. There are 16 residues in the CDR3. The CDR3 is CATLHPFRRRLNGYTF. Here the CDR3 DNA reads TGTGCTACCCTCCACCCCTTCAGGCGGCGGTTAAATGGCTACACCTTC.

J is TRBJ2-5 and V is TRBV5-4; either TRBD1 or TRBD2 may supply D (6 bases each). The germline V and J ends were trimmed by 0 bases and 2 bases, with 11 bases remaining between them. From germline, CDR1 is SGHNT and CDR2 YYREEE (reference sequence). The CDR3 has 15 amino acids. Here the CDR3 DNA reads TGTGCCAGCAGCTTGGCCGGGGGCGGACAAGAGACCCAGTACTTC. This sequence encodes CASSLAGGGQETQYF.

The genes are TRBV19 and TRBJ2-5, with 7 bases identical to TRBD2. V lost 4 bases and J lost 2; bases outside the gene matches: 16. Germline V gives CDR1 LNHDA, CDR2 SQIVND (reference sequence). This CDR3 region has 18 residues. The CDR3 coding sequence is TGTGCCAGTAGTACCCCGAGCAAACGGGGGGAACGGCAAGAGACCCAGTACTTC. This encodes CASSTPSKRGERQETQYF.

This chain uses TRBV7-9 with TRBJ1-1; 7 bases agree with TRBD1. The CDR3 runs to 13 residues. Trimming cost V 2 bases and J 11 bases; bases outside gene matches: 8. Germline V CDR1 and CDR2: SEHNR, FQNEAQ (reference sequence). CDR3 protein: CASSLNPEGAAFF. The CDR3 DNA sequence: TGTGCCAGCAGCTTAAACCCCGAGGGGGCGGCTTTCTTT.

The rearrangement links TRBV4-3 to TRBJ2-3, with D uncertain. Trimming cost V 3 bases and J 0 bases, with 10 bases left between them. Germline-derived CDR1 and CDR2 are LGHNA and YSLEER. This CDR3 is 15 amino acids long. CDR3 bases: TGCGCCAGCAGCCATGAGCATACTAGCACAGATACGCAGTATTTT. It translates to CASSHEHTSTDTQYF.

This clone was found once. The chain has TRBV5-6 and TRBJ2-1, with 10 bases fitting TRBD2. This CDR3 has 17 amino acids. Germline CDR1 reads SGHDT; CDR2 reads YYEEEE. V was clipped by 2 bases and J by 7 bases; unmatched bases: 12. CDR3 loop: CASSFERGGRGWNEQFF. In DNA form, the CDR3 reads TGTGCCAGCAGCTTTGAGCGGGGGGGCCGTGGCTGGAATGAGCAGTTCTTC.

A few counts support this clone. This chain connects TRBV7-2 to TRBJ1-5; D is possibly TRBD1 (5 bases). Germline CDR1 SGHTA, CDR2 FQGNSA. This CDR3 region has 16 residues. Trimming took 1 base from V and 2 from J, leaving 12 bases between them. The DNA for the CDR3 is TGTGCCAGCAGCTTAGGCGGGGACTGGCGCAATCAGCCCCAGCATTTT. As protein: CASSLGGDWRNQPQHF.

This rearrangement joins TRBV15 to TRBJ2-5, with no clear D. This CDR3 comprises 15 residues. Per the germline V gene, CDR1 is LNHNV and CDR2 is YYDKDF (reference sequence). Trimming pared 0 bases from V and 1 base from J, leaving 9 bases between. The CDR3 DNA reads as TGTGCCACCAGCAGAGATGGTATGGGCCAAGAGACCCAGTACTTC. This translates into CATSRDGMGQETQYF. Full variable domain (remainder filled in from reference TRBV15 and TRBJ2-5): DAMVIQNPRYQVTQFGKPVTLSCSQTLNHNVMYWYQQKSSQAPKLLFHYYDKDFNNEADTPDNFQSRRPNTSFCFLDIRSPGLGDTAMYLCATSRDGMGQETQYFGPGTRLLVL.

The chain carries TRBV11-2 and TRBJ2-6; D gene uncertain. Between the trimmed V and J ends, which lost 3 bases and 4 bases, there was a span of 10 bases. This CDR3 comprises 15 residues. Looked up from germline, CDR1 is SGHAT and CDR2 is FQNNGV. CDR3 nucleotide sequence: TGTGCCAGCAGCTTCGAGGTGTCCGGGGCCAACGTCCTGACTTTC. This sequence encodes CASSFEVSGANVLTF.